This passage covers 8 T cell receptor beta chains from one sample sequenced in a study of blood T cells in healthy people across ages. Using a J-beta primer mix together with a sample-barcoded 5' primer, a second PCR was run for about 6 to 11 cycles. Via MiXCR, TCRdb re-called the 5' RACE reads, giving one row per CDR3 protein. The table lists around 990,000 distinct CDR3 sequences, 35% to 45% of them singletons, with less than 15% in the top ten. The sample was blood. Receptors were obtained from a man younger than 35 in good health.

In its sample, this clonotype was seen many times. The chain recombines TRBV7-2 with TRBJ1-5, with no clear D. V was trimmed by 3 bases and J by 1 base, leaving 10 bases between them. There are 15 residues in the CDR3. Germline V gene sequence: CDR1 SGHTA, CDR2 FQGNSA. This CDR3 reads CASSFGGFSNQPQHF. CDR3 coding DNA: TGTGCCAGCAGCTTCGGTGGGTTCAGCAATCAGCCCCAGCATTTT.

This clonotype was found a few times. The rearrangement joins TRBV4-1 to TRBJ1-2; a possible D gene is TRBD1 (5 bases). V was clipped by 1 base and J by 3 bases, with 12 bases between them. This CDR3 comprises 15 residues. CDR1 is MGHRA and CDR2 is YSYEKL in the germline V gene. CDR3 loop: CASSQGGAGYYGYTF. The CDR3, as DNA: TGCGCCAGCAGCCAAGGAGGAGCAGGGTACTATGGCTACACCTTC.

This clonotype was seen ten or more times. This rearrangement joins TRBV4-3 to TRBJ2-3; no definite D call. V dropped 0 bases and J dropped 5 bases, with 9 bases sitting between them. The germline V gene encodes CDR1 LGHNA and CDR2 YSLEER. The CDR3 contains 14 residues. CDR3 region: CASSQDLKEDTQYF. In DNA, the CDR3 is TGCGCCAGCAGCCAAGATCTCAAGGAAGATACGCAGTATTTT.

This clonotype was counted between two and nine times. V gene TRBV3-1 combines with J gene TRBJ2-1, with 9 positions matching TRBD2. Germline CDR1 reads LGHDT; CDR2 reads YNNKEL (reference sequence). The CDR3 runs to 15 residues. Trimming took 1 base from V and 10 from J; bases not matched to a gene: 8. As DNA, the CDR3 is TGTGCCAGCAGCCAAGGAACGCGGGGGGGCATAGAGCAGTTCTTC. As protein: CASSQGTRGGIEQFF.

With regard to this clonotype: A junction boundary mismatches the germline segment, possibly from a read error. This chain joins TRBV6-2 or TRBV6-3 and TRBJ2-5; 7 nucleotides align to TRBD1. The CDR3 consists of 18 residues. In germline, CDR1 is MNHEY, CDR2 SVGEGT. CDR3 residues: CASSYVLNPGTDHETQYF. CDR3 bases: TGTGCCAGCAGTTACGTACTAAATCCCGGGACAGACCATGAGACCCAGTACTTC.

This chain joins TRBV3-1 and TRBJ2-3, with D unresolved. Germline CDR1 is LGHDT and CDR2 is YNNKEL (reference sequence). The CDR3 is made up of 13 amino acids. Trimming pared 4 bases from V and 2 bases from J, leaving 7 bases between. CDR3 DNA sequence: TGTGCCAGCAGCCGTTCGGACACAGATACGCAGTATTTT. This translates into CASSRSDTDTQYF.

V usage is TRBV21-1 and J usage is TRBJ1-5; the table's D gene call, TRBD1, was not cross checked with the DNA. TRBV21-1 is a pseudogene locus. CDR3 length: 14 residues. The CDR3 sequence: CASNQDRVNQPQHF. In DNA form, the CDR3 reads TGTGCCAGCAACCAGGACAGGGTCAATCAGCCCCAGCATTTT.

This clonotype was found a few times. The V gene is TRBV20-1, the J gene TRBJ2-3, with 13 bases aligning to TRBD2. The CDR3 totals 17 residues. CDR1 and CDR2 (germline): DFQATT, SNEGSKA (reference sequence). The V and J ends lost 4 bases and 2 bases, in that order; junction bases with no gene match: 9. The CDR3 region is CSATGLAGALTTDTQYF. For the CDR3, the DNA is TGCAGTGCTACCGGACTAGCGGGGGCCCTTACCACAGATACGCAGTATTTT.